The source of this TCR beta chain is a study of cytomegalovirus exposure and HLA in healthy donors. Findings and caveats of the study: When the data were analyzed later, several of the most significant clusters appeared to be linked to common viral pathogens. The authors enumerated over 150 TCR beta chains as linked to cytomegalovirus. For most subjects, TCR beta sequences were reported to predict HLA-A and HLA-B alleles with accuracy.

The PCR had 60 Vbeta and 13 Jbeta primers. Original processing methods: Tens of millions of unique TCR beta chains, 10 million to 13 million of them shared, were counted by a later analysis. Repertoires were generated with immunoSEQ multiplex PCR, while TCRdb's copy carries only in-frame clones and drops some. V and J calls and clone size are as listed in that table; D and trimming were resolved from the DNA. Counted here are 150,000 or so clones, approximately 70% occurring once; the ten biggest clones make up 2.1%. This CDR3 is built from 15 residues. In germline, CDR1 is MDHEN, CDR2 SYDVKM. V lost 3 bases and J 5 bases, leaving 13 bases between the germline ends. Of note for this clone: What it binds is not known.

The chain recombines TRBV28 with TRBJ2-2, with a tentative D call TRBD1 (6 bases). The receptor was derived from a woman aged 60-75 years in good health and CMV-seropositive. Sequenced: PBMCs. In DNA, the CDR3 is TGTGCCAGCAGTTTTTCAACAGGGCTGACCGGGGAGCTGTTTTTT. It is translated as CASSFSTGLTGELFF.